This T cell receptor (beta chain) is from a study of blood T cells in healthy people across ages. Primed by a sample-barcoded 5' primer and a J-beta primer mix, a second PCR proceeded for roughly 6 to 12 cycles. TCRdb used MiXCR to reprocess the 5' RACE reads, holding one entry per CDR3 protein. This sample has about 380,000 distinct CDR3 sequences, with roughly half found just once. Per-sample yields of isolated PBMCs were at least 7 million. Sequenced sample: blood. This sequence was found in a man aged 55 to 70 in good health.

As DNA, the CDR3 is TGTGCCAGCAGTCCCTCAGGGGTGAGGGTGGATGAGCAGTACTTC. Protein: CASSPSGVRVDEQYF. This rearrangement joins TRBV28 to TRBJ2-1, with a tentative D call TRBD1 (6 bases). The J call is uncertain, as TRBJ2-7 better fits the DNA end. The CDR3 is 15 residues long. Germline V CDR1 and CDR2: MDHEN, SYDVKM.